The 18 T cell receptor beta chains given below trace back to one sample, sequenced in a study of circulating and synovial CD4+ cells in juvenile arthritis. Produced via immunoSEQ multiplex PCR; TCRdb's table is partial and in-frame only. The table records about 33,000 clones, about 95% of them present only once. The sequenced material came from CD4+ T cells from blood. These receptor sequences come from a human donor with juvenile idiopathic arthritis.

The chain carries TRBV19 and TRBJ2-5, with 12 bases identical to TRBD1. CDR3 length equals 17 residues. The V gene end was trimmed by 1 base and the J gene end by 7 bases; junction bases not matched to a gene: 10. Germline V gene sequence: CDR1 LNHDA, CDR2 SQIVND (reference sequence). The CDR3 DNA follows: TGTGCCAGTAGTATAGTAGCTGGGACAGGGGGCGCGGGGACCCAGTACTTC. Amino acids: CASSIVAGTGGAGTQYF.

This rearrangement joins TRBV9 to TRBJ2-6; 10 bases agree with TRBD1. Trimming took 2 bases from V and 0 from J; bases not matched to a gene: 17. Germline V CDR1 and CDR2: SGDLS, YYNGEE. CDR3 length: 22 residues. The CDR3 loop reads CASSVGHSLGTGDPSGANVLTF. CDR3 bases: TGTGCCAGCAGCGTGGGGCACTCTCTGGGGACAGGGGACCCCTCTGGGGCCAACGTCCTGACTTTC.

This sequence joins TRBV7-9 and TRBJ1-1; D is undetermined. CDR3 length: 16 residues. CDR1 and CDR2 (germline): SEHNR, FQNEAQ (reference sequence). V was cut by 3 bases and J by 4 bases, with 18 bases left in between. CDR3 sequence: CASSFTRGGRSTEAFF. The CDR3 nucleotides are TGTGCCAGCAGCTTTACCCGGGGTGGGAGGTCCACTGAAGCTTTCTTT.

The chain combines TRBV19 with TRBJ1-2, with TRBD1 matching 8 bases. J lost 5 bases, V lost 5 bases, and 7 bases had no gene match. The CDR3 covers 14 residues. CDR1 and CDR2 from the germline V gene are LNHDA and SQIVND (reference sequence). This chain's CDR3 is CASSPGQGPYGYTF. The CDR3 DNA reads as TGTGCCAGTAGTCCTGGACAGGGACCATATGGCTACACCTTC. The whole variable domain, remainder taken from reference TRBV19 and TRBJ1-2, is DGGITQSPKYLFRKEGQNVTLSCEQNLNHDAMYWYRQDPGQGLRLIYYSQIVNDFQKGDIAEGYSVSREKKESFPLTVTSAQKNPTAFYLCASSPGQGPYGYTFGSGTRLTVV.

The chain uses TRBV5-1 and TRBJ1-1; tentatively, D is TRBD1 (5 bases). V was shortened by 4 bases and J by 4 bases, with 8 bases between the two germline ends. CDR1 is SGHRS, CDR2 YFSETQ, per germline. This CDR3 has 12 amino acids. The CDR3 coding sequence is TGCGCCAGCAGCGGGGGGGGCACTGAAGCTTTCTTT. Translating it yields CASSGGGTEAFF.

CDR3: CASSIVPWGGLQEGGAFF. The CDR3, as DNA: TGTGCCAGTAGTATAGTCCCTTGGGGGGGGCTTCAAGAAGGAGGAGCTTTCTTT. The chain recombines TRBV19 with TRBJ1-1; a weak D match, TRBD1 (6 bases). Trimming cost V 1 base and J 10 bases, with 28 bases left between them. Germline CDR1 and CDR2: LNHDA and SQIVND (reference sequence). The length of the CDR3 is 18 residues.

The CDR3 nucleotides are TGTGCCAGCAGCCCTCGGACTAGCGGGGTCTACAATGAGCAGTTCTTC. Its protein product is CASSPRTSGVYNEQFF. This chain joins TRBV7-2 and TRBJ2-1; 12 positions agree with TRBD2. This CDR3 has 16 residues. J lost 3 bases, V lost 5 bases, and 5 bases had no gene match. Germline values: CDR1 SGHTA, CDR2 FQGNSA.

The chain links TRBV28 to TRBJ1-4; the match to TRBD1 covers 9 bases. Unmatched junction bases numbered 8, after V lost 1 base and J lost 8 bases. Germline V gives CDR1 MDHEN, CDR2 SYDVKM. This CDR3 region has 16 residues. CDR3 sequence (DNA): TGTGCCAGCAGTTTATACCCCGGGACAGGGAGGGAAAAACTGTTTTTT. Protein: CASSLYPGTGREKLFF.

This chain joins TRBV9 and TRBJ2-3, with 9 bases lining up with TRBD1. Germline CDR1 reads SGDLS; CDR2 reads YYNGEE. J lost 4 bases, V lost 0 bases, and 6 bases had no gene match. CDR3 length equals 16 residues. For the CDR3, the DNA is TGTGCCAGCAGCGTAGGTGGGGGACAGGGTGCAGATACGCAGTATTTT. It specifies CASSVGGGQGADTQYF.

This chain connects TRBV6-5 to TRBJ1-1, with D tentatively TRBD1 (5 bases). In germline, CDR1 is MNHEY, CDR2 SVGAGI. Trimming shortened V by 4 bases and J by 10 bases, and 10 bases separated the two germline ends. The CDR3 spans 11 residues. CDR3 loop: CASSLWGVAFF. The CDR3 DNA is TGTGCCAGCAGTTTATGGGGGGTAGCTTTCTTT.

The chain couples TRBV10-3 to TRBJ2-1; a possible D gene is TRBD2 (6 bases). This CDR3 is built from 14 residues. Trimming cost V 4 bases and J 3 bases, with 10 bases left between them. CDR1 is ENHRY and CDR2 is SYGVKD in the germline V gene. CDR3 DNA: TGTGCCATCAGTGGGGGGGACTTCTACAATGAGCAGTTCTTC. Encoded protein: CAISGGDFYNEQFF.

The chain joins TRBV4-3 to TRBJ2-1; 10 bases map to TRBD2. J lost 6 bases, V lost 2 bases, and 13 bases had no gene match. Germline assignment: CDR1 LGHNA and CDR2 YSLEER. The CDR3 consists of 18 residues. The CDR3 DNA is TGCGCCAGCAGCCAATCCCCTTTTGAAGCGGGGGGGCTCAATGAGCAGTTCTTC. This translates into CASSQSPFEAGGLNEQFF.

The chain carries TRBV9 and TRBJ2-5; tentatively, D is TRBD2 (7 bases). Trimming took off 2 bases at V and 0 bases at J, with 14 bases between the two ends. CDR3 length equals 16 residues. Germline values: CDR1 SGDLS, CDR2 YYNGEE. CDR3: CASSVKAGAYQETQYF. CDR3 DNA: TGTGCCAGCAGCGTTAAGGCGGGGGCGTACCAAGAGACCCAGTACTTC.

The CDR3: CASRPKVGRGSYNEQFF. CDR3 coding DNA: TGTGCCAGTAGACCAAAGGTGGGCAGGGGCTCCTACAATGAGCAGTTCTTC. This chain joins TRBV19 and TRBJ2-1, with D perhaps TRBD1 (6 bases). Looked up from germline, CDR1 is LNHDA and CDR2 is SQIVND (reference sequence). The V end was cut by 6 bases, the J end by 0 bases, with 18 bases between. This CDR3 comprises 17 residues.

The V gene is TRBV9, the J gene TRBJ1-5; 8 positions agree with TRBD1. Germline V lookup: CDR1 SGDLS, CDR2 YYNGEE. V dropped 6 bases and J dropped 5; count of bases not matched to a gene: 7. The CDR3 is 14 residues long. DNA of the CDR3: TGTGCCAGCACCTCCCCGACAGGGGATCAGCCCCAGCATTTT. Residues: CASTSPTGDQPQHF.

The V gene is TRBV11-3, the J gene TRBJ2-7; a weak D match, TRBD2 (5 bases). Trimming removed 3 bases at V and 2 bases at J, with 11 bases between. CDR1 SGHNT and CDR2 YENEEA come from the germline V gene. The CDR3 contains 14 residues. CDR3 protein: CASSFGVGPYEQYF. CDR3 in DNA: TGTGCCAGCAGCTTCGGGGTGGGCCCCTACGAGCAGTACTTC.

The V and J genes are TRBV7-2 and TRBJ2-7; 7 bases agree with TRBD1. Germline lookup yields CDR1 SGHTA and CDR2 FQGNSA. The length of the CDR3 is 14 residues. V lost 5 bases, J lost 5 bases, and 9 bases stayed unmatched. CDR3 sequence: CASSPTGTANEQYF. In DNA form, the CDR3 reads TGTGCCAGCAGCCCAACCGGGACAGCCAACGAGCAGTACTTC. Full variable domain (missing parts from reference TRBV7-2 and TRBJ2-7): GAGVSQSPSNKVTEKGKDVELRCDPISGHTALYWYRQSLGQGLEFLIYFQGNSAPDKSGLPSDRFSAERTGGSVSTLTIQRTQQEDSAVYLCASSPTGTANEQYFGPGTRLTVT.

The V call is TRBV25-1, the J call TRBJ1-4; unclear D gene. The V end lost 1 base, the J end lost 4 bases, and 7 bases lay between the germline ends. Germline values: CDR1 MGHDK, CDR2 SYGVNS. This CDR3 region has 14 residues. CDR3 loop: CASSESVYNEKLFF. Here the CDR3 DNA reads TGTGCCAGCAGTGAATCGGTCTATAATGAAAAACTGTTTTTT.